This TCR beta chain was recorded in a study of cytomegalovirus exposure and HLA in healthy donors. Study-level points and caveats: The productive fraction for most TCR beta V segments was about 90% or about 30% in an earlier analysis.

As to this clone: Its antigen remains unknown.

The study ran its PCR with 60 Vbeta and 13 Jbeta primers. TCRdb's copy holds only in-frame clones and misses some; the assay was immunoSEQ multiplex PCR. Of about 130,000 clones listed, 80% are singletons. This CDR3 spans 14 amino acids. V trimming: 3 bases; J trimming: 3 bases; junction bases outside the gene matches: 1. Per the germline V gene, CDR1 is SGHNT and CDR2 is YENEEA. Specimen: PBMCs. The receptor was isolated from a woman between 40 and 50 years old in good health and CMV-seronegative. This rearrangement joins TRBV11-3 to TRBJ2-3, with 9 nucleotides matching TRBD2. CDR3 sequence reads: CASSLRGGTDTQYF. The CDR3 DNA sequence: TGTGCCAGCAGCTTGCGGGGGGGAACAGATACGCAGTATTTT.